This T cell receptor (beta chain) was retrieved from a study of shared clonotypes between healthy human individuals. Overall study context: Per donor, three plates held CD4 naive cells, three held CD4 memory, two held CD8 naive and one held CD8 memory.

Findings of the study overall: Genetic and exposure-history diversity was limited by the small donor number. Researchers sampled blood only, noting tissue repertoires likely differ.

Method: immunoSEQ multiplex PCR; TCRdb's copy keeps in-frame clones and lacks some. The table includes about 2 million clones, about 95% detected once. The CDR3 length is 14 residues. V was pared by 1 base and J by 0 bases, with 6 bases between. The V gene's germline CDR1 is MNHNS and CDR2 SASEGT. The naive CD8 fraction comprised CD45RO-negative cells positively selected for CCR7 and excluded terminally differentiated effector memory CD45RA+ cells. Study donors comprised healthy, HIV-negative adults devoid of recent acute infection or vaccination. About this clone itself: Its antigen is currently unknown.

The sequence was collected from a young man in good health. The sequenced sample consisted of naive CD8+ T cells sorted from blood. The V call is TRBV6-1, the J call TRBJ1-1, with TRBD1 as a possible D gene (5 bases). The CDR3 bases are TGTGCCAGCAGTGAAGAACAGGTGAACACTGAAGCTTTCTTT. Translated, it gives CASSEEQVNTEAFF.